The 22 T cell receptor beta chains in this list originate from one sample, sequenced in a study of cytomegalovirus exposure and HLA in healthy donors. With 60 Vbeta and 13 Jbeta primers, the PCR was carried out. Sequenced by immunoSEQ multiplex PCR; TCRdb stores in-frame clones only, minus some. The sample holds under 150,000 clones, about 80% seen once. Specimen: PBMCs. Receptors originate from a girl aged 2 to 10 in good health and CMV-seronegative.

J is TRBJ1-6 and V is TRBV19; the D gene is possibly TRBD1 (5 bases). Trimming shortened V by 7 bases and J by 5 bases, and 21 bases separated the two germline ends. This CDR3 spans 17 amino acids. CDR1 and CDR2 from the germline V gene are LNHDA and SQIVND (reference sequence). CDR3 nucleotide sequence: TGTGCCAGTACCAAAGGCAGGGCAAACACCAATAATTCACCCCTCCACTTT. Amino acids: CASTKGRANTNNSPLHF.

The CDR3: CASRGSGPSSYNEQFF. CDR3 in DNA: TGTGCCAGCAGGGGTAGCGGACCTAGCTCCTACAATGAGCAGTTCTTC. The V and J genes are TRBV11-2 and TRBJ2-1; D is perhaps TRBD2 (6 bases). Germline-derived CDR1 and CDR2 are SGHAT and FQNNGV. Trimming removed 6 bases at V and 0 bases at J, with 15 bases between. The CDR3 is 16 residues long.

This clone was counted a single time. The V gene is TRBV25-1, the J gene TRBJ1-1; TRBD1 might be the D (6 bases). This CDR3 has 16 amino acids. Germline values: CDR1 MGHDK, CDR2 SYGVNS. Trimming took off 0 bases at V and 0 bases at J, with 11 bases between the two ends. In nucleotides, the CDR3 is TGTGCCAGCAGTGAATATAAAGGGGGGGTGAACACTGAAGCTTTCTTT. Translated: CASSEYKGGVNTEAFF.

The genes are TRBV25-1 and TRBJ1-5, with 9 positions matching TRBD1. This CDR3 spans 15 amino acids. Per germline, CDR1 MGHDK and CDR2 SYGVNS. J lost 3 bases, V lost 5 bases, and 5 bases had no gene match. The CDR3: CASSQGTGLNQPQHF. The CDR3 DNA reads TGTGCCAGCAGTCAAGGGACAGGGCTCAATCAGCCCCAGCATTTT.

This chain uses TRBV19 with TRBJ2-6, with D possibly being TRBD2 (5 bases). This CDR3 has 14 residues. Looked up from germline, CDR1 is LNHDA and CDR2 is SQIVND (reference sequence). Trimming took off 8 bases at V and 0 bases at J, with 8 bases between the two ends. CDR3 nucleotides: TGTGCCAGTTTAGCGCGCTCTGGGGCCAACGTCCTGACTTTC. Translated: CASLARSGANVLTF.

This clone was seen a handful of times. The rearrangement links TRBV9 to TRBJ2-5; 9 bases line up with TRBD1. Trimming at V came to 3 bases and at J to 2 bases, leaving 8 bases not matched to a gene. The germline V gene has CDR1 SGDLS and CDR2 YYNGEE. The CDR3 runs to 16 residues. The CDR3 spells CASSGGTGWGQETQYF. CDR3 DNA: TGTGCCAGCAGCGGCGGGACAGGGTGGGGACAAGAGACCCAGTACTTC.

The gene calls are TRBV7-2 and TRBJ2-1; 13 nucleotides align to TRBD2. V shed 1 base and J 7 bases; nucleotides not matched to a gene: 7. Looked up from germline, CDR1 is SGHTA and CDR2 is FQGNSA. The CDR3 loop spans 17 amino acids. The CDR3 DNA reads TGTGCCAGCAGCTTAGTCCTAGGGACTAGCGGGGCGAATGAGCAGTTCTTC. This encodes CASSLVLGTSGANEQFF. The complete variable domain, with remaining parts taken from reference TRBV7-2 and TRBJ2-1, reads GAGVSQSPSNKVTEKGKDVELRCDPISGHTALYWYRQSLGQGLEFLIYFQGNSAPDKSGLPSDRFSAERTGGSVSTLTIQRTQQEDSAVYLCASSLVLGTSGANEQFFGPGTRLTVL.

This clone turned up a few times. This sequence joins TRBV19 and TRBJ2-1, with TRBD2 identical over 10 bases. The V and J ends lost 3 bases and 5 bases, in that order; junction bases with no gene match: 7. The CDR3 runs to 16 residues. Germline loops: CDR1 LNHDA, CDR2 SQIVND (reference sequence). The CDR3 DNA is TGTGCCAGTAGTATGGTACTAGCGGGACCAAACAATGAGCAGTTCTTC. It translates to CASSMVLAGPNNEQFF.

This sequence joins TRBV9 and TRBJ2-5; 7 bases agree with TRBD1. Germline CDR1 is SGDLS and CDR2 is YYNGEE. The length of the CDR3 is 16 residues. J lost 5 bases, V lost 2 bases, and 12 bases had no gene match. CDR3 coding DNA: TGTGCCAGCAGCGTTGACGCACAGGGGTATGTGGAGACCCAGTACTTC. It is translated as CASSVDAQGYVETQYF.

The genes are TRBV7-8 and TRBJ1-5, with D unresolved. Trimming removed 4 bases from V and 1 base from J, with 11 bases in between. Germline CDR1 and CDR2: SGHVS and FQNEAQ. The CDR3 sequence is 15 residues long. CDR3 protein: CASSYYPGSNQPQHF. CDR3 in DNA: TGTGCCAGCAGCTACTACCCGGGGAGCAATCAGCCCCAGCATTTT. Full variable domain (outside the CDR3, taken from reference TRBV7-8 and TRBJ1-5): GAGVSQSPRYKVAKRGQDVALRCDPISGHVSLFWYQQALGQGPEFLTYFQNEAQLDKSGLPSDRFFAERPEGSVSTLKIQRTQQEDSAVYLCASSYYPGSNQPQHFGDGTRLSIL.

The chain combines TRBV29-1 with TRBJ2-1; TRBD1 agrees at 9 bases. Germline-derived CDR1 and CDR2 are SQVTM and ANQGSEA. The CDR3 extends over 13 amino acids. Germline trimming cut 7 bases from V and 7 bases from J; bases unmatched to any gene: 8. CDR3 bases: TGCAGCGCGATAAGGGACAGGGCAAATGAGCAGTTCTTC. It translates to CSAIRDRANEQFF.

CDR3: CASSDTGLSEAFF. The DNA for the CDR3 is TGTGCCAGCAGCGACACAGGGCTATCCGAAGCTTTCTTT. The genes are TRBV6-1 and TRBJ1-1, with D tentatively TRBD1 (6 bases). The CDR3 loop spans 13 amino acids. Deletions cut 6 bases from V and 8 bases from J, with 16 bases between. Germline V gene sequence: CDR1 MNHNS, CDR2 SASEGT.

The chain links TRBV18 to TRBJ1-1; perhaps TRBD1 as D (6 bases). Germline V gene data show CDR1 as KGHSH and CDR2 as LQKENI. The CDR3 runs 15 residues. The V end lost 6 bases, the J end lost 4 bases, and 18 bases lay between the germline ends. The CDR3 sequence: CASSPDRIAATEAFF. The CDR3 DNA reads TGTGCCAGCTCCCCAGACAGGATCGCTGCCACTGAAGCTTTCTTT.

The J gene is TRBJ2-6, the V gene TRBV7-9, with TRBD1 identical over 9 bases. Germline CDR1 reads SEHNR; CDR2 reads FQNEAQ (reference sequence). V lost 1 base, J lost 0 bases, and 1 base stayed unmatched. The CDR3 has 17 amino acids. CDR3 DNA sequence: TGTGCCAGCAGCTTAGGGACAGGGGTCTCTGGGGCCAACGTCCTGACTTTC. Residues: CASSLGTGVSGANVLTF. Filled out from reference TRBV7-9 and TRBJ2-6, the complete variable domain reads DTGVSQNPRHKITKRGQNVTFRCDPISEHNRLYWYRQTLGQGPEFLTYFQNEAQLEKSRLLSDRFSAERPKGSFSTLEIQRTEQGDSAMYLCASSLGTGVSGANVLTFGAGSRLTVL.

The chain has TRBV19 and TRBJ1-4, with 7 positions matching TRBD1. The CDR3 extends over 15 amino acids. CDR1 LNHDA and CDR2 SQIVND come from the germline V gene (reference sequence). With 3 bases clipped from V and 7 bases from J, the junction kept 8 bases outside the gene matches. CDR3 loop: CASSIGGTEGEKLFF. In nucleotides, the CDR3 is TGTGCCAGTAGTATTGGAGGGACAGAGGGTGAAAAACTGTTTTTT. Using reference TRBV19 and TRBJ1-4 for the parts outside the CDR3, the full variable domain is DGGITQSPKYLFRKEGQNVTLSCEQNLNHDAMYWYRQDPGQGLRLIYYSQIVNDFQKGDIAEGYSVSREKKESFPLTVTSAQKNPTAFYLCASSIGGTEGEKLFFGSGTQLSVL.

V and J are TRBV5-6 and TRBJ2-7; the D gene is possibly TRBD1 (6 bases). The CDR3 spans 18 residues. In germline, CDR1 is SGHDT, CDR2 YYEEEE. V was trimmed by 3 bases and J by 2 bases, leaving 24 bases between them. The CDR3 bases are TGTGCCAGCAGCTGGTGGGGGTCAGGGGCTGTTAATACCTACGAGCAGTACTTC. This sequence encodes CASSWWGSGAVNTYEQYF.

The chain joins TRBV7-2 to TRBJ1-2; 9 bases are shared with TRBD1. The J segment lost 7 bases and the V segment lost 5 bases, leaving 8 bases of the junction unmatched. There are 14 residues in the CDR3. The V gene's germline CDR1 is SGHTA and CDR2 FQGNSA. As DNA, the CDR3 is TGTGCCAGCAGCCATGGGACAGGGTCTGGTGGCTACACCTTC. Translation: CASSHGTGSGGYTF.

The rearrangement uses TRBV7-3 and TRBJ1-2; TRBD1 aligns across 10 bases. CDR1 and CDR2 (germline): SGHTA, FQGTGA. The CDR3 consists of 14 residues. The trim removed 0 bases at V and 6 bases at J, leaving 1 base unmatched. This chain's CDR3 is CASSLTDRGDGYTF. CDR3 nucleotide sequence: TGTGCCAGCAGCTTAACGGACAGGGGGGATGGCTACACCTTC. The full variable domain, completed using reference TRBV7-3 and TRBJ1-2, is GAGVSQTPSNKVTEKGKYVELRCDPISGHTALYWYRQSLGQGPEFLIYFQGTGAADDSGLPNDRFFAVRPEGSVSTLKIQRTERGDSAVYLCASSLTDRGDGYTFGSGTRLTVV.

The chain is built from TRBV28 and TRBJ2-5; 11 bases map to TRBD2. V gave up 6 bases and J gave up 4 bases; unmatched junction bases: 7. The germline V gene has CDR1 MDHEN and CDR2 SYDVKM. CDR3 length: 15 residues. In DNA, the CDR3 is TGTGCCAGCAGCCGACTAGCGGGACTGGTAGAGACCCAGTACTTC. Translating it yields CASSRLAGLVETQYF.

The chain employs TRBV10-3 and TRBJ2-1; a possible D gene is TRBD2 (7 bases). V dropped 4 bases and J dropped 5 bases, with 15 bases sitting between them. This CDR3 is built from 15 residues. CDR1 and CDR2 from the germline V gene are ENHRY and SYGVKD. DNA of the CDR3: TGTGCCATCAGTGGGTCGGTGGGGGGGCACAATGAGCAGTTCTTC. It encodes CAISGSVGGHNEQFF.

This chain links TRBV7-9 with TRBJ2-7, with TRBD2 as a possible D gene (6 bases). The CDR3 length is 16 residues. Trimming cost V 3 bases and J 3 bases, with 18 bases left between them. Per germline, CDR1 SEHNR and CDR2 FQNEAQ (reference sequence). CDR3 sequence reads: CASSFLGTPPHYEQYF. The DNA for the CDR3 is TGTGCCAGCAGCTTCCTTGGGACTCCACCTCACTACGAGCAGTACTTC.

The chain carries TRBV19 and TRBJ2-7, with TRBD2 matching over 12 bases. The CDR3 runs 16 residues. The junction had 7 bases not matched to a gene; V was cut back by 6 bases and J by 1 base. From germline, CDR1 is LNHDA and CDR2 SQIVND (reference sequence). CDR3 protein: CASSRTSGTQSYEQYF. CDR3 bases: TGTGCCAGTAGCAGGACTAGCGGGACTCAATCCTACGAGCAGTACTTC. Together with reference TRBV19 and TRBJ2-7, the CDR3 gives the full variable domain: DGGITQSPKYLFRKEGQNVTLSCEQNLNHDAMYWYRQDPGQGLRLIYYSQIVNDFQKGDIAEGYSVSREKKESFPLTVTSAQKNPTAFYLCASSRTSGTQSYEQYFGPGTRLTVT.